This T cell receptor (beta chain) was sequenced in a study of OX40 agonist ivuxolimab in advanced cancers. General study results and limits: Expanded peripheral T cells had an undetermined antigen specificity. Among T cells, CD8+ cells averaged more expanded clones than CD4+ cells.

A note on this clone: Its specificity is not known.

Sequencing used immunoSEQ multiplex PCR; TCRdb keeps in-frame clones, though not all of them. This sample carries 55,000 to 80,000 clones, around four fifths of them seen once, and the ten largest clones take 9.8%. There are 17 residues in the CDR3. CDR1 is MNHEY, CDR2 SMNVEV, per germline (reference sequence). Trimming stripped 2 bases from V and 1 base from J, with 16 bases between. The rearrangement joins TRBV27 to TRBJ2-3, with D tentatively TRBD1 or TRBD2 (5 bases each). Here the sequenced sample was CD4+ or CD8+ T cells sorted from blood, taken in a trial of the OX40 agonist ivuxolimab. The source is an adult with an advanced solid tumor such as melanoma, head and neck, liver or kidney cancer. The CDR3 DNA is TGTGCCAGCAGTTTAATTTTGGGGGACCGGGGCACAGATACGCAGTATTTT. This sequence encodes CASSLILGDRGTDTQYF.